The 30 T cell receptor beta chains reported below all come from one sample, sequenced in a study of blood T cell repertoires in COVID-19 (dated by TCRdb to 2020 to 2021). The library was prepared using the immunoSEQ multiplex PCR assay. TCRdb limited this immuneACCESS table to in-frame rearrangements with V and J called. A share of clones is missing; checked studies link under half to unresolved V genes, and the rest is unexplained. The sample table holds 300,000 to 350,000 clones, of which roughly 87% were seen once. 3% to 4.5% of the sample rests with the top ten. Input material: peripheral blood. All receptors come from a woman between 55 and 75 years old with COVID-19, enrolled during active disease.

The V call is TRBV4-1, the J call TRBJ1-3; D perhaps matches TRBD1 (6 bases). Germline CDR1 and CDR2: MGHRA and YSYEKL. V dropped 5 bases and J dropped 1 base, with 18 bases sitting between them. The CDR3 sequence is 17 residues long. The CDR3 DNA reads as TGCGCCAGCAGCATCCCGGGGGGGCCCACATCTGGAAACACCATATATTTT. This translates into CASSIPGGPTSGNTIYF.

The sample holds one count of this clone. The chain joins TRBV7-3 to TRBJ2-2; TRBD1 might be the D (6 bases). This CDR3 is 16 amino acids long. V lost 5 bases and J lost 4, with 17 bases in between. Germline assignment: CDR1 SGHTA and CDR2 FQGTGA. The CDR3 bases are TGTGCCAGCAGCAGCTCAGGGCAGGGGAGCACCGGGGAGCTGTTTTTT. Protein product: CASSSSGQGSTGELFF.

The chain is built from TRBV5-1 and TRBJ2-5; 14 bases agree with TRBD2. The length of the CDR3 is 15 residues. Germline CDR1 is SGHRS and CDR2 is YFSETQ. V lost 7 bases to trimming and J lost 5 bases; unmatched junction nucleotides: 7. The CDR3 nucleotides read TGCGCCAGCTCGACTAGCGGGGGGGCAAGGGAGACCCAGTACTTC. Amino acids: CASSTSGGARETQYF.

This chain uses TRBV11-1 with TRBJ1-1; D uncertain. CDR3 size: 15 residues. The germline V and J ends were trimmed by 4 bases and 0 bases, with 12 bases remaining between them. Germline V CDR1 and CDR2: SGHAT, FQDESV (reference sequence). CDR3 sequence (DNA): TGTGCCAGCAGCTGGCAGGTTCGAATGAACACTGAAGCTTTCTTT. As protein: CASSWQVRMNTEAFF.

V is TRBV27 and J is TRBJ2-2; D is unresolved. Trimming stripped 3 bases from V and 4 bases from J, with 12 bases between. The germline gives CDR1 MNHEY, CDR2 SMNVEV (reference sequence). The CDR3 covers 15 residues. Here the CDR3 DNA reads TGTGCCAGCAGTTTCCCTTCCGGTGGCACCGGGGAGCTGTTTTTT. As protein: CASSFPSGGTGELFF.

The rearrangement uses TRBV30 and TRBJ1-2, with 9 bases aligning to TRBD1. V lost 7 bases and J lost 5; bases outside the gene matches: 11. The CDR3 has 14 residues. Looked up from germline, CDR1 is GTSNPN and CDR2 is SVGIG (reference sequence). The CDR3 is CALTGTGIRYGYTF. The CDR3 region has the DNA TGTGCCTTGACCGGGACAGGGATTAGGTATGGCTACACCTTC.

CDR3 sequence: CASSSGGFPNQPQHF. The CDR3 DNA reads as TGTGCCAGCAGCTCGGGGGGCTTCCCTAATCAGCCCCAGCATTTT. The V gene is TRBV3-1 (or the pseudogene TRBV3-2), the J gene TRBJ1-5, with a possible D match to TRBD1 (6 bases). The CDR3 has 15 amino acids. The germline V and J ends were trimmed by 5 bases and 4 bases, with 15 bases remaining between them. CDR1 and CDR2 (germline): LGHDT, YNNKEL (reference sequence).

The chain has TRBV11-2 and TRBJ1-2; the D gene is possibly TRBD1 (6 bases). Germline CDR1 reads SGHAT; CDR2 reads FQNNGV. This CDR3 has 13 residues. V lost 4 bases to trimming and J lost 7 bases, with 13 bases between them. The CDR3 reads CASSYSGVRGYTF. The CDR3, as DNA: TGTGCCAGCAGCTACTCAGGGGTGCGTGGCTACACCTTC.

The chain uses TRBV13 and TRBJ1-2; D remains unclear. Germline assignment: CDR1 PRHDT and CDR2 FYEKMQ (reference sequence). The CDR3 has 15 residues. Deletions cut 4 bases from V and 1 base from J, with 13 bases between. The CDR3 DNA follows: TGTGCCAGCAGCTGGAGGGCTGGGGTTAACTATGGCTACACCTTC. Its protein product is CASSWRAGVNYGYTF.

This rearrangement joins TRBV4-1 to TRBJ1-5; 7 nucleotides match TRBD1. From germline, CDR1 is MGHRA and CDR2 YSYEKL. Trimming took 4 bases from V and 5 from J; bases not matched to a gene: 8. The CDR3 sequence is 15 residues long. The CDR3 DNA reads TGCGCCAGCAGCCTCACCGGGACAGCAGATCAGCCCCAGCATTTT. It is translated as CASSLTGTADQPQHF.

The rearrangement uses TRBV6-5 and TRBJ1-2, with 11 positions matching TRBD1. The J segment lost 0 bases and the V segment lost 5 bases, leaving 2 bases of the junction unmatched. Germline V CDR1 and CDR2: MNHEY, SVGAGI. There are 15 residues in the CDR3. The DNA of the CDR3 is TGTGCCAGCAGTCCGGGACAGGGGGCTAACTATGGCTACACCTTC. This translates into CASSPGQGANYGYTF.

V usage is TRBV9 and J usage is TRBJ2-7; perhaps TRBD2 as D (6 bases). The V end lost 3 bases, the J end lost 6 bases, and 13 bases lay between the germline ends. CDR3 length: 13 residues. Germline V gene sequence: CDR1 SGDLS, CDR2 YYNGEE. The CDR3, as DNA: TGTGCCAGCAGCGCTGGGGCTAGCGTCGAGCAGTACTTC. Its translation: CASSAGASVEQYF.

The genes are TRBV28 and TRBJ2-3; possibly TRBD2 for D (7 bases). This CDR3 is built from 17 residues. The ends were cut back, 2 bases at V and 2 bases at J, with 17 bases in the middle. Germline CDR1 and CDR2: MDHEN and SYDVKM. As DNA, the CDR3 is TGTGCCAGCAGTTTAATTCATGCGGGGGCCGACACAGATACGCAGTATTTT. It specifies CASSLIHAGADTDTQYF. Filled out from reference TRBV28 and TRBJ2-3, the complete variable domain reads DVKVTQSSRYLVKRTGEKVFLECVQDMDHENMFWYRQDPGLGLRLIYFSYDVKMKEKGDIPEGYSVSREKKERFSLILESASTNQTSMYLCASSLIHAGADTDTQYFGPGTRLTVL.

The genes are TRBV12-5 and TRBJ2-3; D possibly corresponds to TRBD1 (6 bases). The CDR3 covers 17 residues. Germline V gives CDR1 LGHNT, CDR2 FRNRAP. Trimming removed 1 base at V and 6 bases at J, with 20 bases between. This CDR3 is CASGLASGAPSSDTQYF. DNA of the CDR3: TGTGCTAGTGGTTTGGCCTCAGGGGCCCCGAGCTCCGATACGCAGTATTTT.

CDR3 coding DNA: TGTGCCAGCACGTCGGGAGCCTTGGGGGGCTACACCTTC. Translated, it gives CASTSGALGGYTF. This sequence joins TRBV9 and TRBJ1-2; no definite D call. The CDR3 runs 13 residues. Deletions cut 6 bases from V and 8 bases from J, with 17 bases between. The germline gives CDR1 SGDLS, CDR2 YYNGEE.

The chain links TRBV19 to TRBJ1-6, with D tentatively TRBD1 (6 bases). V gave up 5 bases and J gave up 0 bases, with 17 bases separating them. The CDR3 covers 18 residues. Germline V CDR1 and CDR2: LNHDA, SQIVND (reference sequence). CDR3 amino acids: CASSPRADRSSYNSPLHF. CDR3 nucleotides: TGTGCCAGTAGTCCCCGGGCGGACAGAAGCTCCTATAATTCACCCCTCCACTTT. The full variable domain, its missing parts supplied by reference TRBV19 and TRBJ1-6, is DGGITQSPKYLFRKEGQNVTLSCEQNLNHDAMYWYRQDPGQGLRLIYYSQIVNDFQKGDIAEGYSVSREKKESFPLTVTSAQKNPTAFYLCASSPRADRSSYNSPLHFGNGTRLTVT.

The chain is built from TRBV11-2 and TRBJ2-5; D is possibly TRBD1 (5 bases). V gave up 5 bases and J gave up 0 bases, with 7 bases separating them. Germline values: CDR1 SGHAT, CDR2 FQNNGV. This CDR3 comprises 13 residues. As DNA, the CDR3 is TGTGCCAGCAGCATGGACAACCAAGAGACCCAGTACTTC. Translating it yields CASSMDNQETQYF.

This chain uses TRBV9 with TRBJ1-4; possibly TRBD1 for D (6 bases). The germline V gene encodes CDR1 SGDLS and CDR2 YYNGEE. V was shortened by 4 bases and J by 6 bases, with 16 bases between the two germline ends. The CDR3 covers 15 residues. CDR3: CASSFRGRLDEKLFF. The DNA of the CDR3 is TGTGCCAGCAGCTTCAGGGGTCGGTTGGATGAAAAACTGTTTTTT.

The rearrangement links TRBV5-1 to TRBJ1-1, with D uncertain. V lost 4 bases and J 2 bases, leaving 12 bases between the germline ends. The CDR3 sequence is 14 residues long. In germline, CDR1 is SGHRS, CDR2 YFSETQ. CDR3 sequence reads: CASSPRSDNTEAFF. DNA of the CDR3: TGCGCCAGCAGCCCAAGGAGTGATAACACTGAAGCTTTCTTT.

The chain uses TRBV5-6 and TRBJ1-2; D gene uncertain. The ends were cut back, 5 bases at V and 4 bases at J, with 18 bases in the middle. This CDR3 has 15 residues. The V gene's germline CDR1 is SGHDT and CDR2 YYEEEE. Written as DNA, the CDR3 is TGTGCCAGCAGATCCCTGGCGGGTCTTATCTATGGCTACACCTTC. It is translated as CASRSLAGLIYGYTF.

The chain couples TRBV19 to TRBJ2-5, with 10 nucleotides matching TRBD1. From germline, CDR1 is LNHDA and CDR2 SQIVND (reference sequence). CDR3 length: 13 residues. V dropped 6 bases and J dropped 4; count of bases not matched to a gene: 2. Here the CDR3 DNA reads TGTGCCAGTAGAAGGGACAGGGGAGAGACCCAGTACTTC. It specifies CASRRDRGETQYF.

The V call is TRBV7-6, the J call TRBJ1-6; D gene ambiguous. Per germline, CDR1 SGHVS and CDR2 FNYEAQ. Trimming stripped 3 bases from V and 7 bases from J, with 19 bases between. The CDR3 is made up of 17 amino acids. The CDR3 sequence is CASSFYPSLAGNSPLHF. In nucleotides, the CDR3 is TGTGCCAGCAGCTTTTACCCCTCCCTGGCGGGGAATTCACCCCTCCACTTT.

As DNA, the CDR3 is TGTGCCAGTAGTATAGATCGGTCGACAGATAATCCCGGGGAGCTGTTTTTT. Amino acid sequence: CASSIDRSTDNPGELFF. The rearrangement joins TRBV19 to TRBJ2-2, with TRBD1 as a possible D gene (5 bases). Germline CDR1 reads LNHDA; CDR2 reads SQIVND (reference sequence). With 0 bases removed from V and 6 bases from J, the gap between germline ends came to 17 bases. This CDR3 comprises 17 residues.

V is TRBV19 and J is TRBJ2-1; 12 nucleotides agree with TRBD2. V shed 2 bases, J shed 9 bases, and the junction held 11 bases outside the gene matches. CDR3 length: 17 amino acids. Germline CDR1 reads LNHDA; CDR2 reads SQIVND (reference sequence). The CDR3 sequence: CASSIFGLAGGEGEQFF. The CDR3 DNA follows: TGTGCCAGTAGTATATTTGGGCTAGCGGGGGGGGAGGGTGAGCAGTTCTTC.

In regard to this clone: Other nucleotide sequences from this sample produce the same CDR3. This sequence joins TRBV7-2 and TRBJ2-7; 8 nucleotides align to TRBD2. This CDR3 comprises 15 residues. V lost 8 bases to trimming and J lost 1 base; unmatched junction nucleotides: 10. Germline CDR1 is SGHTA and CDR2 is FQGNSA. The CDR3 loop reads CASSLGAGVSYEQYF. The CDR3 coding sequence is TGTGCCAGCTCTTTGGGAGCGGGGGTGTCCTACGAGCAGTACTTC.

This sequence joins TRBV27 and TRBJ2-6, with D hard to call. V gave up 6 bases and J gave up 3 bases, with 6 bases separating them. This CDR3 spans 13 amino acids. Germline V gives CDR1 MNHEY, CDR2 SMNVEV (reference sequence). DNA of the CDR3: TGTGCCAGCAGCCTTCTTGGGGCCAACGTCCTGACTTTC. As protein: CASSLLGANVLTF.

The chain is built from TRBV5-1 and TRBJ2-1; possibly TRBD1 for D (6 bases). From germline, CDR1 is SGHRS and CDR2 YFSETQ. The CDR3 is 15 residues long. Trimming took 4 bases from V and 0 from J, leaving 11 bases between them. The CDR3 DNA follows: TGCGCCAGCAGCCCAGGGGACCACTCCTACAATGAGCAGTTCTTC. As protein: CASSPGDHSYNEQFF.

The CDR3 bases are TGTGCCAGCAGTCAGGAAGACAGGGGCTGGGAGATTGCTTTCTTT. This sequence encodes CASSQEDRGWEIAFF. The chain joins TRBV6-5 to TRBJ1-1; TRBD1 matches at 8 bases. This CDR3 region has 15 residues. J gave up 11 bases and V 5 bases, and 16 bases lay outside the gene matches. Germline V gives CDR1 MNHEY, CDR2 SVGAGI.

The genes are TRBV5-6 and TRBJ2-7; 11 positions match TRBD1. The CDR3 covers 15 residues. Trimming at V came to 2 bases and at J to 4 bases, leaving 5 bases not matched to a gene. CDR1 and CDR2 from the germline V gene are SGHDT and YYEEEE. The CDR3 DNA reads TGTGCCAGCAGCTTTGAGGACAGGGGGCTTTACGAGCAGTACTTC. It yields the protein CASSFEDRGLYEQYF.

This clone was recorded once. The CDR3 sequence: CASSPRRWTSGGRDTGELFF. CDR3 in DNA: TGCGCCAGCAGCCCACGGCGGTGGACTAGCGGGGGGAGGGACACCGGGGAGCTGTTTTTT. The chain couples TRBV5-1 to TRBJ2-2, with 14 bases aligning to TRBD2. The CDR3 is 20 amino acids. Trimming removed 4 bases from V and 3 bases from J; junction bases left unmatched: 14. Looked up from germline, CDR1 is SGHRS and CDR2 is YFSETQ.